This TCR beta chain was captured in a study of T cells expressing NK-cell markers. TCRdb reanalyzed the 5' RACE reads, giving one entry per CDR3 protein sequence and no DNA. There are around 180,000 distinct CDR3 sequences in the sample, with 20% to 25% held by the top ten. CDR1 SEHNR and CDR2 FQNEAQ come from the germline V gene (reference sequence). The CDR3 loop spans 16 amino acids. The chain recombines TRBV7-9 with TRBJ1-1; checking the TCRdb D call of TRBD1 is not possible without DNA. This TCR was recovered from a man aged 18-70 years in good health. The source material was blood T cells: a sorted CD56 or NKG2C T cell subset, CD4+ or CD8+ T cells, or bulk PBMC T cells (not recorded which). The chain's CDR3 is CASSIGQGASGTEAFF.